Listed below are T cell receptor beta chains from one sample, sequenced in a study of Ad26.COV2.S vaccination and SARS-CoV-2 variants. Sequencing used immunoSEQ multiplex PCR; TCRdb keeps in-frame clones, though not all of them. The sample shows 350,000 to 500,000 clones, roughly 91% of them seen only once. The source material was peripheral blood, sampled in a trial of Ad26.COV2.S vaccine versus placebo. Every receptor here comes from a person aged 18-65 years who received the Ad26.COV2.S COVID-19 vaccine or a placebo. The CDR3 runs from the conserved cysteine through the conserved F or W. A D gene is named only where the DNA matches it firmly. Only some rows state a clone size, as once, few, many or a class for expanded clones.

J gene	D gene	V gene	clone size	CDR3 length	CDR3 DNA	CDR3 protein
TRBJ2-1	TRBD2	TRBV28	-	14	TGTGCCAGCAGTTTCGGACTAGAAGATGGCGAGCAGTTCTTC	CASSFGLEDGEQFF
TRBJ1-1	TRBD1	TRBV28	-	16	TGTGCCAGCAGCCCAACGGGACAGGCTAAGAACACTGAAGCTTTCTTT	CASSPTGQAKNTEAFF
TRBJ2-5	-	TRBV3-1/TRBV3-2	-	13	TGTGCCAGCAGCCGGGGGAACCAAGAGACCCAGTACTTC	CASSRGNQETQYF
TRBJ1-2	-	TRBV4-2	-	18	TGTGCCAGCAGCCCAACCCTACAGGGCGTCCTCCGGGACTATGGCTACACCTTC	CASSPTLQGVLRDYGYTF
TRBJ2-7	TRBD1	TRBV5-1	-	14	TGCGCCAGCAGCTTGGTCCGGGACAGCTACGAGCAGTACTTC	CASSLVRDSYEQYF
TRBJ2-1	-	TRBV4-3	-	16	TGCGCCAGCAGCCAAGCGCTCTTGAGCTCCTACAATGAGCAGTTCTTC	CASSQALLSSYNEQFF
TRBJ2-7	-	TRBV2	few	12	TGTGCCAGCAGGAAGGACCCCTACGAGCAGTACTTC	CASRKDPYEQYF
TRBJ2-7	TRBD1	TRBV25-1	-	14	TGTGCCAGCAGTTTACAGGGGTTTGGCTACGAGCAGTACTTC	CASSLQGFGYEQYF
TRBJ2-7	TRBD1	TRBV6-6	-	16	TGTGCCAGCAGTTACATACAGACAGGGATCTCCTACGAGCAGTACTTC	CASSYIQTGISYEQYF
TRBJ2-7	-	TRBV6-2/TRBV6-3	-	13	TGTGCCAGCAGTTACGGGGGGCTATACGAGCAGTACTTC	CASSYGGLYEQYF
TRBJ2-7	-	TRBV14	-	15	TGTGCCAGCAGCCAAGAAGTAGCGCCACACTACGAGCAGTACTTC	CASSQEVAPHYEQYF
TRBJ1-2	-	TRBV3-1/TRBV3-2	-	15	TGTGCCAGCAGCCAAGATCAGGGACAAAACTATGGCTACACCTTC	CASSQDQGQNYGYTF
TRBJ1-6	-	TRBV9	-	14	TGTGCCAGCAGCGAGGGACGGATTAATTCACCCCTCCACTTT	CASSEGRINSPLHF
TRBJ2-2	-	TRBV14	-	16	TGTGCCAGCAGCCAAGGGAGTAGCCTAAACACCGGGGAGCTGTTTTTT	CASSQGSSLNTGELFF
TRBJ2-1	TRBD2	TRBV6-4	-	15	TGTGCCAGCATACCGGGACTAGCGTCAAACAATGAGCAGTTCTTC	CASIPGLASNNEQFF
TRBJ2-5	-	TRBV7-8	-	19	TGTGCCAGCAGCTCCAATGCCCTAAACTCGACAAAGTACCAAGAGACCCAGTACTTC	CASSSNALNSTKYQETQYF
TRBJ1-2	TRBD1	TRBV29-1	few	13	TGCAGCGTGGCGACAGGGAGGAACTATGGCTACACCTTC	CSVATGRNYGYTF
TRBJ1-2	-	TRBV27	once	15	TGTGCCAGCGGAGGCGTAAGGGGGTTCGGATATGGCTACACCTTC	CASGGVRGFGYGYTF
TRBJ2-7	-	TRBV5-1	-	15	TGCGCCAGCAGCTTGGAACAGGGAGGGTTCTACGAGCAGTACTTC	CASSLEQGGFYEQYF
TRBJ1-3	-	TRBV7-9	-	17	TGTGCCCTCCCCGGGGGAGAGGATGATTTTGCTGGAAACACCATATATTTT	CALPGGEDDFAGNTIYF
TRBJ2-1	-	TRBV20-1	-	14	TGCAGTGCTAGTTCGGGGAGCTCCTACAATGAGCAGTTCTTC	CSASSGSSYNEQFF
TRBJ2-5	TRBD2	TRBV4-3	once	15	TGCGCCAGCAGCCCCCAAAGAGCGGGAGCGGATCCCCAGTACTTC	CASSPQRAGADPQYF
TRBJ2-7	-	TRBV7-9	-	19	TGTGCCAGCAGCTTAGCCAGGCAGGGGTCTAGCGGCTCCTGGTACGAGCAGTACTTC	CASSLARQGSSGSWYEQYF
TRBJ2-5	-	TRBV18	-	16	TGTGCCAGCTCACTCCAACCTAGGGTTCTGCAAGAGACCCAGTACTTC	CASSLQPRVLQETQYF
TRBJ1-2	TRBD1	TRBV9	-	16	TGTGCCAGCAGCGTCGAGACAGGGGCTAATTCTTATGGCTACACCTTC	CASSVETGANSYGYTF
TRBJ1-1	-	TRBV30	few	11	TGTGCCTGGACTAATCTGGGGGAAGCTTTCTTT	CAWTNLGEAFF
TRBJ2-5	-	TRBV7-2	-	16	TGTGCCAGCAGTTCATTGAGCGGAGGAGGTCAAGAGACCCAGTACTTC	CASSSLSGGGQETQYF
TRBJ1-1	-	TRBV5-1	-	13	TGCGCCAGCAGCTTTGAGGCGAACACTGAAGCTTTCTTT	CASSFEANTEAFF
TRBJ2-3	TRBD1	TRBV27	-	14	TGTGCCAGCAGTCCCGGACAGGGAACAGATACGCAGTATTTT	CASSPGQGTDTQYF
TRBJ2-6	-	TRBV6-6	-	16	TGTGCCAGCAGTTACTCCGACAGCTCTGGGGCCAACGTCCTGACTTTC	CASSYSDSSGANVLTF
TRBJ2-7	-	TRBV19	once	14	TGTGCCAGTAGTATCGGTGACGAAACCTACGAGCAGTACTTC	CASSIGDETYEQYF
TRBJ1-2	-	TRBV24-1	-	11	TGTGCCACCAGTGATGGTGGTGGCTACACCTTC	CATSDGGGYTF
TRBJ2-7	-	TRBV10-3	-	14	TGTGCCATCAGTGAGGAACTAGGATCCTACGAGCAGTACTTC	CAISEELGSYEQYF
TRBJ2-5	TRBD1	TRBV9	-	13	TGTGCCAGCAGCGGACAGGGACAAGAGACCCAGTACTTC	CASSGQGQETQYF
TRBJ1-2	TRBD1	TRBV15	-	14	TGTGCCACCAGCAGGGAACAGGGGGCCTATGGCTACACCTTC	CATSREQGAYGYTF
TRBJ2-2	TRBD2	TRBV7-2	-	17	TGTGCCAGCAGCTTAGCGAGACTAGCGGGAGGTACCGGGGAGCTGTTTTTT	CASSLARLAGGTGELFF
TRBJ1-6	TRBD1	TRBV5-8	-	14	TGTGCCAGCAGCTTGGGACAGGGACGGTCACCCCTCCACTTT	CASSLGQGRSPLHF